The 13 T cell receptor beta chains listed next were all sequenced from one sample in a study of blood T cell repertoires in COVID-19. This table comes from immunoSEQ multiplex PCR, and its TCRdb copy is limited to in-frame clones, with some not included. The sample yields 84,000 or so clones, about 86% seen once. Sample: peripheral blood. These receptors came from a man older than 75 with active or convalescent COVID-19.

V usage is TRBV28 and J usage is TRBJ2-7; a weak D match, TRBD1 (5 bases). The ends were cut back, 6 bases at V and 2 bases at J, with 17 bases in the middle. Germline V lookup: CDR1 MDHEN, CDR2 SYDVKM. The CDR3 totals 15 residues. The CDR3 region is CASSTPGNMAYEQYF. CDR3 sequence (DNA): TGTGCCAGCAGCACCCCAGGGAATATGGCCTACGAGCAGTACTTC.

The chain has TRBV27 and TRBJ2-1; D is ambiguous. The CDR3 loop spans 11 amino acids. Germline V CDR1 and CDR2: MNHEY, SMNVEV (reference sequence). V shed 4 bases and J shed 10 bases, with 8 bases lying between them. CDR3: CASSSRFEQFF. The CDR3 DNA sequence: TGTGCCAGCAGTTCTCGGTTCGAGCAGTTCTTC.

The V gene is TRBV6-5, the J gene TRBJ1-1; D is unresolved. The CDR3 sequence is 14 residues long. The germline V gene has CDR1 MNHEY and CDR2 SVGAGI. Trimming removed 6 bases from V and 0 bases from J, with 11 bases in between. The CDR3 reads CASRARGMNTEAFF. CDR3 DNA: TGTGCCAGCAGGGCACGCGGAATGAACACTGAAGCTTTCTTT.

The chain couples TRBV18 to TRBJ1-1; TRBD1 might be the D (5 bases). Between the trimmed V and J ends, which lost 3 bases and 0 bases, there was a span of 14 bases. This CDR3 contains 16 residues. Germline CDR1 and CDR2: KGHSH and LQKENI. The CDR3 nucleotides read TGTGCCAGCTCACCCCTAGTGACAGACCTGAACACTGAAGCTTTCTTT. This gives the protein CASSPLVTDLNTEAFF.

The rearrangement links TRBV9 to TRBJ2-3; D is unresolved. CDR3 length: 15 residues. Trimming shortened V by 4 bases and J by 2 bases, and 14 bases separated the two germline ends. CDR1 is SGDLS, CDR2 YYNGEE, per germline. The CDR3 DNA follows: TGTGCCAGCAGCTCCTTGGGCTATGACACAGATACGCAGTATTTT. This translates into CASSSLGYDTDTQYF.

The genes are TRBV14 and TRBJ1-1; the D gene is possibly TRBD1 (5 bases). Trimming removed 4 bases from V and 4 bases from J, with 16 bases in between. CDR1 SGHDN and CDR2 FVKESK come from the germline V gene. There are 15 residues in the CDR3. CDR3 coding DNA: TGTGCCAGCAGCCCCGGAAGGGGTTGGGGCACTGAAGCTTTCTTT. Translated, it gives CASSPGRGWGTEAFF. Drawing the rest from reference TRBV14 and TRBJ1-1, the complete variable domain is EAGVTQFPSHSVIEKGQTVTLRCDPISGHDNLYWYRRVMGKEIKFLLHFVKESKQDESGMPNNRFLAERTGGTYSTLKVQPAELEDSGVYFCASSPGRGWGTEAFFGQGTRLTVV.

The chain carries TRBV2 and TRBJ2-1; weak D call: TRBD1 (6 bases). Germline CDR1 is SNHLY and CDR2 is FYNNEI. V was trimmed by 7 bases and J by 0 bases, leaving 16 bases between them. There are 16 residues in the CDR3. The CDR3 spells CASKVEQGLSYNEQFF. DNA for the CDR3: TGTGCCAGCAAAGTTGAACAGGGCCTCTCCTACAATGAGCAGTTCTTC.

This clone occurred once. The J gene is TRBJ2-3, the V gene TRBV5-5, with 11 bases aligning to TRBD1. V was pared by 3 bases and J by 1 base, with 16 bases of the junction left unmatched. This CDR3 contains 20 residues. Germline CDR1 is SGHKS and CDR2 is YYEKEE (reference sequence). The CDR3 coding sequence is TGTGCCAGCAGCTATGCGATGGACAGGGGGCCTAGCGTACGCACAGATACGCAGTATTTT. Residues: CASSYAMDRGPSVRTDTQYF.

The rearrangement joins TRBV11-3 to TRBJ2-2; D gene uncertain. Germline assignment: CDR1 SGHNT and CDR2 YENEEA. The germline V and J ends were trimmed by 2 bases and 5 bases, with 6 bases remaining between them. The CDR3 covers 13 residues. CDR3 bases: TGTGCCAGCAGCTTATTAGAAACCGGGGAGCTGTTTTTT. Translation: CASSLLETGELFF.

A note on this clone: Germline and junction disagree at one end, which may indicate a read error. This chain connects TRBV4-3 to TRBJ2-3; 10 bases line up with TRBD2. The CDR3 runs 15 residues. Germline-derived CDR1 and CDR2 are LGHNA and YSLEER. The CDR3 reads CASSQDSLSSGSMHF. The CDR3 coding sequence is TGCGCCAGCAGCCAAGATAGCCTATCTAGCGGGAGTATGCATTTT.

The V and J genes are TRBV10-3 and TRBJ1-2; possibly TRBD1 for D (5 bases). The germline V gene has CDR1 ENHRY and CDR2 SYGVKD. The V end was cut by 11 bases, the J end by 1 base, with 14 bases between. CDR3 length equals 13 residues. The CDR3 DNA sequence: TGTGCCGTAACAGGAGATGGTAACTATGGCTACACCTTC. This sequence encodes CAVTGDGNYGYTF.

In its sample, this clone was seen once. V gene TRBV5-5 combines with J gene TRBJ2-2, with 10 bases fitting TRBD2. CDR3 length equals 17 residues. Germline CDR1 is SGHKS and CDR2 is YYEKEE (reference sequence). The trim removed 4 bases at V and 5 bases at J, leaving 11 bases unmatched. CDR3 residues: CASSHRPTSGKTGELFF. CDR3 sequence (DNA): TGTGCCAGCAGCCATAGGCCCACTAGCGGGAAAACCGGGGAGCTGTTTTTT.

This clone turned up a few times. The V and J genes are TRBV3-1 (or the pseudogene TRBV3-2) and TRBJ2-7; D perhaps matches TRBD2 (6 bases). This CDR3 has 15 amino acids. Germline lookup yields CDR1 LGHDT and CDR2 YNNKEL (reference sequence). The V end lost 0 bases, the J end lost 5 bases, and 14 bases lay between the germline ends. In DNA form, the CDR3 reads TGTGCCAGCAGCCAAGAACCTGGAGGGTTCCACGAGCAGTACTTC. As protein: CASSQEPGGFHEQYF.